Presented here are 15 T cell receptor beta chains from one specimen sequenced in a study of CD8+ T cells in alopecia areata (dated by TCRdb to 2017 to 2018). The time point label for this specimen denotes: baseline before oral tofacitinib. Receptors were amplified or captured by the immunoSEQ multiplex PCR assay. For TCR sequencing, RNA was extracted from every sample and reverse transcribed into cDNA to serve as template. In TCRdb, the immuneACCESS table is reduced to in-frame sequences with V and J assigned. These tables do not hold every clone; where another copy was compared, an unresolved V gene accounts for under half, and the others remain unexplained. Here the sample has hundreds of thousands of clones; around two thirds occur a single time. The ten largest clones add up to approximately 1.2% of the sample. The material sequenced was CD4+ T cells sorted from blood, taken at week 0. The receptors were sampled from a human donor with alopecia areata.

The chain links TRBV27 to TRBJ1-2; perhaps TRBD1 as D (5 bases). The V gene lost 5 bases and the J gene lost 6 bases, with 22 bases spanning the gap. Germline CDR1 MNHEY, CDR2 SMNVEV (reference sequence). The CDR3 runs to 16 residues. The CDR3 DNA reads TGTGCCAGCAGTCCGAAGTTCGGGGTAAGGGGTGATGGCTACACCTTC. This codes for CASSPKFGVRGDGYTF.

The chain links TRBV27 to TRBJ2-5, with a possible D match to TRBD1 (5 bases). CDR3 size: 16 residues. Trimming removed 6 bases at V and 3 bases at J, with 20 bases between. Germline CDR1 MNHEY, CDR2 SMNVEV (reference sequence). For the CDR3, the DNA is TGTGCCAGCAGCCCTCCAGGTCGTGTCAGGGAAGAGACCCAGTACTTC. Its translation: CASSPPGRVREETQYF.

The chain couples TRBV7-2 to TRBJ1-3; D ambiguous. CDR1 is SGHTA and CDR2 is FQGNSA in the germline V gene. This CDR3 region has 13 residues. V was trimmed by 4 bases and J by 4 bases, leaving 8 bases between them. The chain's CDR3 is CASSWEPGNTIYF. As DNA, the CDR3 is TGTGCCAGCAGCTGGGAACCGGGAAACACCATATATTTT. Looking up the rest from reference TRBV7-2 and TRBJ1-3 gives the full variable domain: GAGVSQSPSNKVTEKGKDVELRCDPISGHTALYWYRQSLGQGLEFLIYFQGNSAPDKSGLPSDRFSAERTGGSVSTLTIQRTQQEDSAVYLCASSWEPGNTIYFGEGSWLTVV.

The rearrangement uses TRBV5-1 and TRBJ2-2; 8 positions match TRBD1. This CDR3 spans 15 amino acids. Germline-derived CDR1 and CDR2 are SGHRS and YFSETQ. V shed 0 bases, J shed 3 bases, and the junction held 1 base outside the gene matches. CDR3 loop: CASSLVDRDTGELFF. CDR3 sequence (DNA): TGCGCCAGCAGCTTGGTGGACAGGGACACCGGGGAGCTGTTTTTT.

Only a few counts were recorded for this clone. The genes are TRBV25-1 and TRBJ1-3, with 8 bases identical to TRBD1. The germline gives CDR1 MGHDK, CDR2 SYGVNS. The CDR3 sequence is 16 residues long. Trimming at V came to 3 bases and at J to 2 bases, leaving 6 bases not matched to a gene. The CDR3 loop is CASSELTTGAGNTIYF. In DNA, the CDR3 is TGTGCCAGCAGTGAGCTCACGACAGGGGCTGGAAACACCATATATTTT.

The chain carries TRBV29-1 and TRBJ2-1, with D maybe TRBD1 (5 bases). Germline V gives CDR1 SQVTM, CDR2 ANQGSEA. Trimming removed 5 bases from V and 0 bases from J, with 17 bases in between. This CDR3 region has 16 residues. CDR3 residues: CSVWPATAHSYNEQFF. Written as DNA, the CDR3 is TGCAGCGTTTGGCCCGCGACAGCGCACTCCTACAATGAGCAGTTCTTC.

This chain joins TRBV4-1 and TRBJ1-1; D possibly corresponds to TRBD1 (5 bases). V was clipped by 1 base and J by 1 base, with 13 bases between them. Germline CDR1 reads MGHRA; CDR2 reads YSYEKL. The CDR3 is 16 residues long. CDR3 DNA sequence: TGCGCCAGCAGCCAAGTCGAGGGGACCCCGAACACTGAAGCTTTCTTT. This translates into CASSQVEGTPNTEAFF.

V usage is TRBV29-1 and J usage is TRBJ1-2, with D unclear. Trimming took 2 bases from V and 4 from J, leaving 11 bases between them. The CDR3 loop spans 13 amino acids. Per the germline V gene, CDR1 is SQVTM and CDR2 is ANQGSEA. CDR3 in amino acids: CSVETGNGYGYTF. The CDR3 DNA is TGCAGCGTTGAAACGGGGAATGGCTATGGCTACACCTTC.

This rearrangement joins TRBV30 to TRBJ2-5; 8 nucleotides match TRBD1. Germline values: CDR1 GTSNPN, CDR2 SVGIG (reference sequence). The V segment lost 2 bases and the J segment 11 bases; nucleotides outside the gene matches: 13. The length of the CDR3 is 14 residues. The CDR3 sequence is CAWSLLTGVREQYF. CDR3 coding DNA: TGTGCCTGGAGTTTGCTGACAGGGGTTCGTGAGCAGTACTTC. The full variable domain, in which reference TRBV30 and TRBJ2-5 provide the parts outside the CDR3, is SQTIHQWPATLVQPVGSPLSLECTVEGTSNPNLYWYRQAAGRGLQLLFYSVGIGQISSEVPQNLSASRPQDRQFILSSKKLLLSDSGFYLCAWSLLTGVREQYFGPGTRLLVL.

J is TRBJ1-2 and V is TRBV5-6, with D possibly being TRBD1 (5 bases). Germline V CDR1 and CDR2: SGHDT, YYEEEE. Trimming stripped 5 bases from V and 8 bases from J, with 22 bases between. The CDR3 covers 15 residues. Here the CDR3 reads CASRDRRGRPEGYTF. Here the CDR3 DNA reads TGTGCCAGCAGAGACCGTCGGGGGAGGCCGGAAGGCTACACCTTC.

This clone was picked up a small number of times. V usage is TRBV6-6 and J usage is TRBJ1-1, with D unresolved. The CDR3 is 12 amino acids. Between the trimmed V and J ends, which lost 6 bases and 4 bases, there was a span of 9 bases. The germline V gene encodes CDR1 MNHNY and CDR2 SVGAGI (reference sequence). The CDR3 here is CASSPWVTEAFF. CDR3 nucleotides: TGTGCCAGCAGCCCCTGGGTCACTGAAGCTTTCTTT.

This clone came up a few times. The chain is built from TRBV18 and TRBJ1-2; 7 nucleotides line up with TRBD1. CDR1 and CDR2 (germline): KGHSH, LQKENI. V trimming: 1 base; J trimming: 7 bases; junction bases outside the gene matches: 9. The CDR3 runs to 15 residues. The chain's CDR3 is CASSPRSDREVGYTF. The CDR3 DNA follows: TGTGCCAGCTCACCACGTTCAGACAGGGAGGTTGGCTACACCTTC. Supplemented by reference TRBV18 and TRBJ1-2, the full variable domain reads NAGVMQNPRHLVRRRGQEARLRCSPMKGHSHVYWYRQLPEEGLKFMVYLQKENIIDESGMPKERFSAEFPKEGPSILRIQQVVRGDSAAYFCASSPRSDREVGYTFGSGTRLTVV.

The chain is built from TRBV5-1 and TRBJ2-7; the match to TRBD2 covers 8 bases. Losses at the gene ends were 6 bases for V and 3 bases for J; bases not matched to a gene: 8. There are 14 residues in the CDR3. CDR1 SGHRS and CDR2 YFSETQ come from the germline V gene. CDR3: CASTSREGVYEQYF. Written as DNA, the CDR3 is TGCGCCAGCACATCCCGGGAGGGGGTCTACGAGCAGTACTTC. Drawing the rest from reference TRBV5-1 and TRBJ2-7, the complete variable domain is KAGVTQTPRYLIKTRGQQVTLSCSPISGHRSVSWYQQTPGQGLQFLFEYFSETQRNKGNFPGRFSGRQFSNSRSEMNVSTLELGDSALYLCASTSREGVYEQYFGPGTRLTVT.

This chain connects TRBV30 to TRBJ2-5; the match to TRBD2 covers 7 bases. Germline V gene lookup returns CDR1 GTSNPN and CDR2 SVGIG (reference sequence). This CDR3 is built from 14 residues. J lost 5 bases, V lost 2 bases, and 8 bases had no gene match. CDR3 loop: CAWSRTRLGETQYF. The CDR3 DNA follows: TGTGCCTGGAGTAGGACTAGGCTGGGGGAGACCCAGTACTTC.

The CDR3 sequence: CSGGTFTGELFF. CDR3 bases: TGCAGCGGGGGGACCTTCACCGGGGAGCTGTTTTTT. This sequence joins TRBV29-1 and TRBJ2-2; D may match TRBD1 or TRBD2 (5 bases each). This CDR3 region has 12 residues. Trimming took 7 bases from V and 4 from J, leaving 10 bases between them. Germline assignment: CDR1 SQVTM and CDR2 ANQGSEA.